The text below deals with one TCR beta chain. Per the study methods: How many nucleated cells were present was estimated from reference gene primer amplification. Data came from immunoSEQ multiplex PCR; TCRdb stores just in-frame clones and leaves some out. The V and J calls and the clone size are those of that table, but D and trimming were determined from the DNA. The sample records fewer than 350,000 clones, 75% to 90% being singletons. These data belong to a study of blood T cell repertoires in COVID-19. CDR1 SGDLS and CDR2 YYNGEE come from the germline V gene. The CDR3 is 16 amino acids. V trimming: 0 bases; J trimming: 4 bases; junction bases outside the gene matches: 3.

The rearrangement joins TRBV9 to TRBJ2-2, with 10 nucleotides matching TRBD2. Material for sequencing was PBMCs or T cells enriched from blood (not recorded which). The origin of this receptor is a woman between 40 and 50 years old who had recovered from COVID-19. CDR3 residues: CASSVGGTSVTGELFF. CDR3 in DNA: TGTGCCAGCAGCGTAGGGGGGACTAGCGTCACCGGGGAGCTGTTTTTT.